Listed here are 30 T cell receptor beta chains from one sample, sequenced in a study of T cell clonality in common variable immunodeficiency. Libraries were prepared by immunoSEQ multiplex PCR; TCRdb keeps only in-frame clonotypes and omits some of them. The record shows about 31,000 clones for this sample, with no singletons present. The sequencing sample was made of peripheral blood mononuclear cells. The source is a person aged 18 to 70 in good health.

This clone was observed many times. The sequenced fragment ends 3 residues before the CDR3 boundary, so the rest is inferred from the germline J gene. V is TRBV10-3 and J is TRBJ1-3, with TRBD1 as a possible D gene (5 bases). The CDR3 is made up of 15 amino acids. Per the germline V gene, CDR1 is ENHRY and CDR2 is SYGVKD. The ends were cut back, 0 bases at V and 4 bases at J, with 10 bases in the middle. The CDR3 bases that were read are TGTGCCATCAGTGAGTCGACAGCGGGCGGAAACACC. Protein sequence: CAISESTAGGNT. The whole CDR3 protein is CAISESTAGGNTIYF.

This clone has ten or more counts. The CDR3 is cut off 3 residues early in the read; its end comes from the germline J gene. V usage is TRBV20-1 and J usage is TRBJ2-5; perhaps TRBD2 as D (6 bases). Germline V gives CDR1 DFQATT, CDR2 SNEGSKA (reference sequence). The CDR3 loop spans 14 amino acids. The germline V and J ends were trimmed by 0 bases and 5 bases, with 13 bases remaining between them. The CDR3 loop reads CSARDTGLLETQYF. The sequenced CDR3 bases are TGCAGTGCTAGAGACACCGGACTATTGGAGACC.

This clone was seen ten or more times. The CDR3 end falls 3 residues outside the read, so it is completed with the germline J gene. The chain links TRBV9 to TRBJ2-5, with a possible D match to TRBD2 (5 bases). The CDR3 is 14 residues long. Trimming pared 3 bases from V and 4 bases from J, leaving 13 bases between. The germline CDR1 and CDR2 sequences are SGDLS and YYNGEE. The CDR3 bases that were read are TGTGCCAGCAGCGAAGGGAGCGGAGCAGAGACC. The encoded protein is CASSEGSGAET. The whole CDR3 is CASSEGSGAETQYF.

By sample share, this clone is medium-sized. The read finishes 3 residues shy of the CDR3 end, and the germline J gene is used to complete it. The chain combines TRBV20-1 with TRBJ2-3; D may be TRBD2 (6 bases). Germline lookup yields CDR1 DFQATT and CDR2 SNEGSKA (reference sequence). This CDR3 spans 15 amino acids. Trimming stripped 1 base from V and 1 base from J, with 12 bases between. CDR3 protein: CSARALRGRTDTQYF. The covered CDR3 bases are TGCAGTGCTAGAGCTCTGCGGGGACGCACAGATACG.

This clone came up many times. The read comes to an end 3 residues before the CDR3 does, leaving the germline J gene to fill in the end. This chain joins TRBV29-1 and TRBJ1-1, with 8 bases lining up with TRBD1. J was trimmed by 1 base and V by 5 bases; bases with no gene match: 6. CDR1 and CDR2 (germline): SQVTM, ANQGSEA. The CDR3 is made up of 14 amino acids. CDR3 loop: CSVRGTGPNTEAFF. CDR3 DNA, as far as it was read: TGCAGCGTTAGGGGGACAGGACCGAACACTGAA. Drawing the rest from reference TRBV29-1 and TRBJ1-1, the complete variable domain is SAVISQKPSRDICQRGTSLTIQCQVDSQVTMMFWYRQQPGQSLTLIATANQGSEATYESGFVIDKFPISRPNLTFSTLTVSNMSPEDSSIYLCSVRGTGPNTEAFFGQGTRLTVV.

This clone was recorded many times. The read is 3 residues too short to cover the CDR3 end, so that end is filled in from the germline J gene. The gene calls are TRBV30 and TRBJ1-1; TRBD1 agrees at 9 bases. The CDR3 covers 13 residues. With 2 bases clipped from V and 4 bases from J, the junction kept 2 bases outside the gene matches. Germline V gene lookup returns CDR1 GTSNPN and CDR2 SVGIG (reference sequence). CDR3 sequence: CAWSPTGGTEAFF. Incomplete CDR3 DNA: TGTGCCTGGAGTCCGACAGGGGGCACTGAA.

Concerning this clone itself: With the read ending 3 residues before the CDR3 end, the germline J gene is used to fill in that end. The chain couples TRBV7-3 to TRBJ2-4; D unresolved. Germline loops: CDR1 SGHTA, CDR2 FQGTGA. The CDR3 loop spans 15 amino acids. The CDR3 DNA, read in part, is TGTGCCAGCAGCTTAGATTCGTCCGGGTACTATGGT. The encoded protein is CASSLDSSGYYG. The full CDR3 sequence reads CASSLDSSGYYGQYF.

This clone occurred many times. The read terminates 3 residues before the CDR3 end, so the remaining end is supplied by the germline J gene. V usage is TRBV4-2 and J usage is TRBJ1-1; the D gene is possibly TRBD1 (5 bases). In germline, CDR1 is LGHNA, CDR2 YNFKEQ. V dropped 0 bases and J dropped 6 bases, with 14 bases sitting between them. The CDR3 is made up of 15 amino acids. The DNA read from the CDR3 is TGTGCCAGCAGCCAAGATCCAAAGGGGTGGTCTGAA. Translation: CASSQDPKGWSE. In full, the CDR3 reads CASSQDPKGWSEAFF.

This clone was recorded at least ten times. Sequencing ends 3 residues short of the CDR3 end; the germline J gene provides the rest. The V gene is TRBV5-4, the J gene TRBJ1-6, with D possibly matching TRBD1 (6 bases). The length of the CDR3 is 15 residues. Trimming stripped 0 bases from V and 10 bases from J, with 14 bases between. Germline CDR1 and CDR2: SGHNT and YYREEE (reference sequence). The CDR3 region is CASSLVQGGGSPLHF. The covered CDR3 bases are TGTGCCAGCAGCTTGGTACAGGGTGGTGGGTCACCC.

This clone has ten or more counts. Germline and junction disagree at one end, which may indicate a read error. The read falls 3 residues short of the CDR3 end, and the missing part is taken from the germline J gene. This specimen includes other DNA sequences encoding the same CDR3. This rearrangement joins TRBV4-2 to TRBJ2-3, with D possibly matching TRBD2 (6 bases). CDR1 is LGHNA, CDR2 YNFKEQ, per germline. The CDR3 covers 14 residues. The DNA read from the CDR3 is TGCGCCAGCAGCCCCGCAGGAGGGACAGATACG. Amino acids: CASSPAGGTDT. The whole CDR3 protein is CASSPAGGTDTQYF.

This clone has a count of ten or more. CDR3 in amino acids: CASSLLQETQYF. The CDR3 bases that were read are TGTGCCAGCAGCCTTTTACAAGAGACC. The chain has TRBV7-6 and TRBJ2-5; D gene ambiguous. The missing CDR3 end, 3 residues past where the read stops, is filled in from the germline J gene. V lost 5 bases and J lost 2, with 6 bases in between. The V gene's germline CDR1 is SGHVS and CDR2 FNYEAQ. The CDR3 is 12 amino acids.

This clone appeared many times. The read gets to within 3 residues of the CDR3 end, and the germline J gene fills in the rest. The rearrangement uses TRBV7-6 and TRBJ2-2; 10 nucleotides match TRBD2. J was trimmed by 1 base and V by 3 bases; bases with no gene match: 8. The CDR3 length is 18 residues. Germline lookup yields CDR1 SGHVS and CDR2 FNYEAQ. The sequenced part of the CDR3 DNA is TGTGCCAGCAGCTTGAGAGGAGGACTAGCGGAGAACACCGGGGAG. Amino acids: CASSLRGGLAENTGE. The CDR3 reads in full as CASSLRGGLAENTGELFF.

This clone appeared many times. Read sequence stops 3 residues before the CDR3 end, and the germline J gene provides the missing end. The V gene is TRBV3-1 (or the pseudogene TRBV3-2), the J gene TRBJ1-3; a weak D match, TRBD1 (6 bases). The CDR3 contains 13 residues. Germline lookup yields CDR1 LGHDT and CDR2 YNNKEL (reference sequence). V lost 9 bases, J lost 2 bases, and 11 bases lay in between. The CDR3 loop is CASTPGAGNTIYF. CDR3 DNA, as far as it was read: TGTGCCAGTACTCCAGGGGCTGGAAACACC.

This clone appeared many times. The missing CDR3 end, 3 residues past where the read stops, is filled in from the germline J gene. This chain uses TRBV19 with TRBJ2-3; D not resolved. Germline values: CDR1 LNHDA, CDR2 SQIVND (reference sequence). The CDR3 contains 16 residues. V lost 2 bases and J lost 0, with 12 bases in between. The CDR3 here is CASSILGTTSTDTQYF. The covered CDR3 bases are TGTGCCAGTAGTATACTGGGCACCACTAGCACAGATACG.

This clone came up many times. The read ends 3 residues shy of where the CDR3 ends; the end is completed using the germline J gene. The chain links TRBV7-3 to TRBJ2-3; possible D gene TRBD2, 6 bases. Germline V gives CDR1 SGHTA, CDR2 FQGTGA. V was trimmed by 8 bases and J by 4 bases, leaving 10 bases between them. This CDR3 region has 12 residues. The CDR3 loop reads CASGTRPDTQYF. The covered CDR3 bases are TGTGCCAGCGGGACTCGCCCAGATACG. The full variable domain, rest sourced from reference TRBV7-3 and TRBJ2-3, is GAGVSQTPSNKVTEKGKYVELRCDPISGHTALYWYRQSLGQGPEFLIYFQGTGAADDSGLPNDRFFAVRPEGSVSTLKIQRTERGDSAVYLCASGTRPDTQYFGPGTRLTVL.

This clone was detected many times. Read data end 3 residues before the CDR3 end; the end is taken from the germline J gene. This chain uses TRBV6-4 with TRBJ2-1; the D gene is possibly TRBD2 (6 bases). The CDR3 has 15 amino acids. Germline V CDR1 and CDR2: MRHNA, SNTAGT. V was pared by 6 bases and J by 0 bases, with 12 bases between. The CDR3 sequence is CASRIADSSYNEQFF. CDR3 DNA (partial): TGTGCCAGCAGAATAGCGGATAGCTCCTACAATGAG.

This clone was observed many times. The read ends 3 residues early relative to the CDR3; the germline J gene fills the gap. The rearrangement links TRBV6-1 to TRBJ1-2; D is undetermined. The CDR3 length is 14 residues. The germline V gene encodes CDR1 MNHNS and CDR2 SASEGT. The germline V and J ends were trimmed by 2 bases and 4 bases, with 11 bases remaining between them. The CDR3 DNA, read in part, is TGTGCCAGCAGTGAACGTGGCCAGGTCTATGGC. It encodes CASSERGQVYG. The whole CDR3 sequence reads CASSERGQVYGYTF.

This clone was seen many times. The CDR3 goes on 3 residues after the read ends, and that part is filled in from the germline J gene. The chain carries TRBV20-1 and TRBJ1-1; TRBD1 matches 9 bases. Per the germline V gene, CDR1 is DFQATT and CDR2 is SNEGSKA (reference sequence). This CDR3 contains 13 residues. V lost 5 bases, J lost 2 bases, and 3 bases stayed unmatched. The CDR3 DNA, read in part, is TGCAGTGCTCCGGGACAGGGAAACACTGAA. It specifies CSAPGQGNTE. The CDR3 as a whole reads CSAPGQGNTEAFF.

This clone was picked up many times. CDR3 amino acids: CSARAPSGGTGELFF. The CDR3 DNA, read in part, is TGCAGTGCTAGAGCCCCTAGCGGGGGGACCGGGGAG. This chain uses TRBV20-1 with TRBJ2-2; 11 bases align to TRBD2. The CDR3 end lies 3 residues beyond the end of the read and is filled in from the germline J gene. The CDR3 totals 15 residues. The V segment lost 1 base and the J segment 5 bases; nucleotides outside the gene matches: 3. In germline, CDR1 is DFQATT, CDR2 SNEGSKA (reference sequence).

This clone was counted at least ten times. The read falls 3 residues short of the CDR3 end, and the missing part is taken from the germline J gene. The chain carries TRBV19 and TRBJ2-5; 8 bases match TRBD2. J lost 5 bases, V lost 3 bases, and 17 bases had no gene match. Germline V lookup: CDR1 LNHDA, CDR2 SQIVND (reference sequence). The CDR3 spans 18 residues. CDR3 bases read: TGTGCCAGTAGTATTGGTTTGAGCGGGGGCCCCTCGGGGGAGACC. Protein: CASSIGLSGGPSGET. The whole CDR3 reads CASSIGLSGGPSGETQYF.

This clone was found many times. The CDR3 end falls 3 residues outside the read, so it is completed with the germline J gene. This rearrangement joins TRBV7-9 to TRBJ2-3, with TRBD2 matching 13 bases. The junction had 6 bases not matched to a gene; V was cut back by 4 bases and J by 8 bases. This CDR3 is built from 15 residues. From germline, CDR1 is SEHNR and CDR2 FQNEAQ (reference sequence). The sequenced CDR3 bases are TGTGCCAGCAGCTGGACTAGCGGGGGTGCGGGTACG. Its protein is CASSWTSGGAGT. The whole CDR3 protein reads CASSWTSGGAGTQYF.

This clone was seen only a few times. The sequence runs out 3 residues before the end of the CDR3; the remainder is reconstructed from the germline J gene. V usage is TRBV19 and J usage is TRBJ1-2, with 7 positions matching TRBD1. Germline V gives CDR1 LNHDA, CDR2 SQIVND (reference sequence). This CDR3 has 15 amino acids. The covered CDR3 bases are TGTGCCAGTAGTGAACAGGGGACCCCTTCCTACGAC. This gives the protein CASSEQGTPSYD. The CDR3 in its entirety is CASSEQGTPSYDYTF.

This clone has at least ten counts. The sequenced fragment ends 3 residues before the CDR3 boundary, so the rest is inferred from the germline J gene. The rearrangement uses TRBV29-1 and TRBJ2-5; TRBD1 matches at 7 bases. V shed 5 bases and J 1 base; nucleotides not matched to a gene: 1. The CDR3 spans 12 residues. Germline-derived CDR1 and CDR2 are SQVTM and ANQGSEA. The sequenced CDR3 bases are TGCAGCGTTCGGACAGGCCAAGAGACC. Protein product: CSVRTGQET. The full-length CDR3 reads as CSVRTGQETQYF.

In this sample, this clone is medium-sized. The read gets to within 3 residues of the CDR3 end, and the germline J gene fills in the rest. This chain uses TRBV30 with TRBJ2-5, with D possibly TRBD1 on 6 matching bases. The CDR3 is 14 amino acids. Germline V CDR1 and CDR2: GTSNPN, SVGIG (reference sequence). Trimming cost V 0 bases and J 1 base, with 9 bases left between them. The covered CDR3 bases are TGTGCCTGGAGTGTTTGGACAGCCCAAGAGACC. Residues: CAWSVWTAQET. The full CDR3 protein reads CAWSVWTAQETQYF.

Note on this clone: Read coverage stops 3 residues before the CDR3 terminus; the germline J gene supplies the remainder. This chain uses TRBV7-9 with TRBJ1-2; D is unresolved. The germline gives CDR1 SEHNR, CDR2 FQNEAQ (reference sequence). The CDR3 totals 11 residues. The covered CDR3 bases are TGTGCCAGCAGGGAAGCGGGCGAC. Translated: CASREAGD. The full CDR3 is CASREAGDYTF.

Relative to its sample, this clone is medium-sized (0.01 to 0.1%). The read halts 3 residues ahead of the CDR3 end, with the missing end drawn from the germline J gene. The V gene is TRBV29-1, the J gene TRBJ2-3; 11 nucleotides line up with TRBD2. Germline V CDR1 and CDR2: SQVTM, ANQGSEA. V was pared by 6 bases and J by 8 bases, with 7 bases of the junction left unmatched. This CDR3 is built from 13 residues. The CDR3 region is CSVNSGGAITQYF. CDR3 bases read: TGCAGCGTCAATAGCGGGGGGGCAATTACG.

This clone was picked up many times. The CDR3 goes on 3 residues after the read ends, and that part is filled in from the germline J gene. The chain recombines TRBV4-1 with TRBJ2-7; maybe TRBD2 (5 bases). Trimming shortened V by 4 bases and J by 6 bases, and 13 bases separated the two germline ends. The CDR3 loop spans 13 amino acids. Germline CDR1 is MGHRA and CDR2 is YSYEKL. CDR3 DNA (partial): TGCGCCAGCAGCCCGACGAGCGGAGGCGAG. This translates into CASSPTSGGE. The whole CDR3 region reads CASSPTSGGEQYF.

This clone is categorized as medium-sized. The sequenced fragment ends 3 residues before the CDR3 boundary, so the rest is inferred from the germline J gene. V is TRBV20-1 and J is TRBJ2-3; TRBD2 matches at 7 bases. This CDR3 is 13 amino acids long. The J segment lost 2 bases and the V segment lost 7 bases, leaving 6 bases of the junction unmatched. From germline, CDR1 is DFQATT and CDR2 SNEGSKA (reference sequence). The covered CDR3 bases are TGCAGTGTGCCTAGCGGTCTCACAGATACG. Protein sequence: CSVPSGLTDT. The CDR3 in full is CSVPSGLTDTQYF.

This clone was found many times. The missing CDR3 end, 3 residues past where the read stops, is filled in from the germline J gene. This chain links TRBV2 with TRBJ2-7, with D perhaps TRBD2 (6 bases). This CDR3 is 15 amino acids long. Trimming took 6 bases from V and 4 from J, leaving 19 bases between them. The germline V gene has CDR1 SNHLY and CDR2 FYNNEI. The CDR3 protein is CASRFAGPALYEQYF. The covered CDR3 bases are TGTGCCAGCAGATTCGCGGGGCCGGCGTTGTACGAG. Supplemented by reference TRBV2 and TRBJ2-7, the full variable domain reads EPEVTQTPSHQVTQMGQEVILRCVPISNHLYFYWYRQILGQKVEFLVSFYNNEISEKSEIFDDQFSVERPDGSNFTLKIRSTKLEDSAMYFCASRFAGPALYEQYFGPGTRLTVT.

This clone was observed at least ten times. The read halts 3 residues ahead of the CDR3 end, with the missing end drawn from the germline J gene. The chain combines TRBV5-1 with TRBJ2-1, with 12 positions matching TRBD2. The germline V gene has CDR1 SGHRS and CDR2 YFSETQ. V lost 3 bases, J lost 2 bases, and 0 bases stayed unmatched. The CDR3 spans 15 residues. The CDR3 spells CASSWTSGTYNEQFF. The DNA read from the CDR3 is TGCGCCAGCAGCTGGACTAGCGGGACCTACAATGAG.